This entry is about one T cell receptor beta chain. This record belongs to a study of cytomegalovirus exposure and HLA in healthy donors. J gave up 0 bases and V 10 bases, and 14 bases lay outside the gene matches. In germline, CDR1 is LGHNT, CDR2 FRNRAP. The CDR3 is 16 residues long. The method was immunoSEQ multiplex PCR; TCRdb's version includes in-frame clones alone and lacks a portion of them. The sample holds about 130,000 clones, about 90% seen once. The V gene is TRBV12-5, the J gene TRBJ2-5; 7 bases align to TRBD2. This receptor was taken from a woman in her twenties or thirties in good health and CMV-seropositive. The sample consisted of PBMCs. CDR3 sequence (DNA): TGTGCTATCGGCTTCCGGGGAGGGTTGGACCAAGAGACCCAGTACTTC. Translated: CAIGFRGGLDQETQYF.